The 14 T cell receptor beta chains listed next were all sequenced from one sample in a study of regulatory T cells in long-lasting Graves disease. Time point denoted: persistent/refractory GD, antithyroid drugs over 5 years with positive TRAb. PBMCs were the source of the RNA used for TCR sequencing. Arm-PCR of CDR3 regions and iRepertoire HTBI primers were used to build TCR beta libraries. TCRdb itself ran the multiplex PCR reads through MiXCR, one entry per CDR3 protein. This sample has fewer than 600,000 distinct CDR3 sequences, with roughly 22% found just once. The sample in question was peripheral blood mononuclear cells (PBMCs), obtained when the disease was refractory, from a patient treated with antithyroid drugs. These receptors were obtained from a female donor with Graves disease.

At least ten counts were recorded for this clonotype. This rearrangement joins TRBV6-2 or TRBV6-3 to TRBJ1-1; D is ambiguous. Trimming took off 6 bases at V and 1 base at J, with 9 bases between the two ends. The CDR3 sequence is 13 residues long. Germline V lookup: CDR1 MNHEY, CDR2 SVGEGT. This CDR3 reads CASRLGKNTEAFF. In DNA form, the CDR3 reads TGTGCCAGCAGACTCGGAAAGAACACTGAAGCTTTCTTT.

This clonotype came up many times. The rearrangement joins TRBV5-1 to TRBJ2-2, with TRBD1 identical over 7 bases. The CDR3 spans 15 residues. J lost 5 bases, V lost 0 bases, and 4 bases had no gene match. Germline V CDR1 and CDR2: SGHRS, YFSETQ. This CDR3 is CASSLATGETGELFF. CDR3 sequence (DNA): TGCGCCAGCAGCTTGGCAACAGGGGAGACCGGGGAGCTGTTTTTT.

Concerning this clonotype: A far larger clone is off by one base, so a read error is likely. CDR3 amino acids: CASSRRGAGETQYF. The CDR3 bases are TGTGCCAGCAGTCGACGGGGGGCGGGAGAGACCCAGTACTTC. This chain joins TRBV2 and TRBJ2-5, with D perhaps TRBD2 (7 bases). The CDR3 is 14 residues long. CDR1 is SNHLY and CDR2 is FYNNEI in the germline V gene. Trimming pared 5 bases from V and 4 bases from J, leaving 14 bases between.

Only a few counts were recorded for this clonotype. The rearrangement links TRBV7-9 to TRBJ2-6; tentatively, D is TRBD1 or TRBD2 (6 bases each). Between the trimmed V and J ends, which lost 5 bases and 4 bases, there was a span of 15 bases. This CDR3 is 16 amino acids long. Per germline, CDR1 SEHNR and CDR2 FQNEAQ (reference sequence). CDR3 nucleotide sequence: TGTGCCAGCAGCATCATATCGGGGGCAGGGGCCAACGTCCTGACTTTC. Protein sequence: CASSIISGAGANVLTF.

The chain has TRBV2 and TRBJ2-2; tentatively, D is TRBD2 (5 bases). V shed 4 bases and J shed 3 bases, with 12 bases lying between them. From germline, CDR1 is SNHLY and CDR2 FYNNEI. The CDR3 has 15 residues. The CDR3 bases are TGTGCCAGCAGTGCCTTTCTAGCAGACACCGGGGAGCTGTTTTTT. Protein sequence: CASSAFLADTGELFF.

This clonotype came up many times. The chain carries TRBV11-2 and TRBJ1-1; D may be TRBD1 (5 bases). Germline V gene sequence: CDR1 SGHAT, CDR2 FQNNGV. V was shortened by 3 bases and J by 1 base, with 15 bases between the two germline ends. The length of the CDR3 is 16 residues. The chain's CDR3 is CASSFLAGLGNTEAFF. The CDR3 DNA is TGTGCCAGCAGCTTTTTAGCAGGGTTAGGGAACACTGAAGCTTTCTTT. Together with reference TRBV11-2 and TRBJ1-1, the CDR3 gives the full variable domain: EAGVAQSPRYKIIEKRQSVAFWCNPISGHATLYWYQQILGQGPKLLIQFQNNGVVDDSQLPKDRFSAERLKGVDSTLKIQPAKLEDSAVYLCASSFLAGLGNTEAFFGQGTRLTVV.

This clonotype turned up a few times. V is TRBV5-1 and J is TRBJ2-7; 7 bases match TRBD2. The J segment lost 4 bases and the V segment lost 0 bases, leaving 7 bases of the junction unmatched. The CDR3 has 15 amino acids. The germline V gene encodes CDR1 SGHRS and CDR2 YFSETQ. CDR3 nucleotides: TGCGCCAGCAGCTTGGACGGCGGGGGTTTTTACGAGCAGTACTTC. Translating it yields CASSLDGGGFYEQYF.

The gene calls are TRBV5-4 and TRBJ1-5; possible D gene TRBD1, 5 bases. Trimming removed 7 bases at V and 6 bases at J, with 17 bases between. The length of the CDR3 is 14 residues. CDR1 and CDR2 from the germline V gene are SGHNT and YYREEE (reference sequence). In nucleotides, the CDR3 is TGTGCCAGCTCTATTTGGGGGAAGCGTCAGCCCCAGCATTTT. Residues: CASSIWGKRQPQHF. Using reference TRBV5-4 and TRBJ1-5 for the parts outside the CDR3, the full variable domain is ETGVTQSPTHLIKTRGQQVTLRCSSQSGHNTVSWYQQALGQGPQFIFQYYREEENGRGNFPPRFSGLQFPNYSSELNVNALELDDSALYLCASSIWGKRQPQHFGDGTRLSIL.

This chain links TRBV19 with TRBJ1-3; TRBD1 might be the D (6 bases). CDR3 size: 13 residues. CDR1 and CDR2 from the germline V gene are LNHDA and SQIVND (reference sequence). V lost 8 bases, J lost 4 bases, and 12 bases lay in between. Written as DNA, the CDR3 is TGTGCCAGTTCCGAAGACAGGGGAAACACCATATATTTT. Translating gives CASSEDRGNTIYF.

This clonotype showed up many times. The gene calls are TRBV12-3 or TRBV12-4 and TRBJ1-2; tentative D call: TRBD1 (6 bases). The CDR3 has 15 amino acids. Trimming removed 8 bases at V and 2 bases at J, with 18 bases between. The CDR3 loop is CASWGASGRNYGYTF. The CDR3 DNA reads as TGTGCCAGCTGGGGGGCCTCGGGAAGGAACTATGGCTACACCTTC.

This clonotype appeared many times. The genes are TRBV11-3 and TRBJ2-5, with D possibly being TRBD1 (6 bases). Trimming pared 5 bases from V and 1 base from J, leaving 11 bases between. Germline-derived CDR1 and CDR2 are SGHNT and YENEEA. The CDR3 extends over 14 amino acids. The chain's CDR3 is CASSPRTAQETQYF. In nucleotides, the CDR3 is TGTGCCAGCAGCCCAAGGACAGCCCAAGAGACCCAGTACTTC.

This clonotype came up once. The junction departs from the called germline gene at one end, perhaps through a read error. The chain joins TRBV2 to TRBJ2-7; no definite D call. CDR1 is SNHLY and CDR2 is FYNNEI in the germline V gene. CDR3 length: 12 amino acids. CDR3 nucleotides: TGTGTCAGCAGTGACGGTTCCTACGAGCAGTACTTC. Its translation: CVSSDGSYEQYF.

This clonotype was seen many times. The chain joins TRBV6-1 to TRBJ2-7; 9 nucleotides line up with TRBD1. The V and J ends lost 7 bases and 5 bases, in that order; junction bases with no gene match: 12. CDR1 is MNHNS and CDR2 is SASEGT in the germline V gene. CDR3 length equals 15 residues. CDR3 in DNA: TGTGCCAGCAACTCCCCGGGACAGGGTTCCCACGAGCAGTACTTC. This sequence encodes CASNSPGQGSHEQYF.

V and J are TRBV2 and TRBJ2-1, with 11 positions matching TRBD1. The V and J ends lost 6 bases and 5 bases, in that order; junction bases with no gene match: 6. The CDR3 is 15 amino acids. Germline V gives CDR1 SNHLY, CDR2 FYNNEI. The CDR3 reads CASSQGQGVDNEQFF. CDR3 sequence (DNA): TGTGCCAGCAGCCAGGGACAGGGGGTTGACAATGAGCAGTTCTTC.